This T cell receptor beta chain was found in a study of cytomegalovirus exposure and HLA in healthy donors. This clone has a handful of counts. The PCR used 60 Vbeta and 13 Jbeta primers. Only in-frame clones appear in the TCRdb table, and some are missing; sequencing was by immunoSEQ multiplex PCR. The sample consists of around 150,000 clones, roughly 77% of them appearing once. The receptor comes from a man between 18 and 35 years old in good health and CMV-seropositive. Sequenced: PBMCs.

CDR3 coding DNA: TGTGCCACCAGCACACGGACAGGGAACACTGAAGCTTTCTTT. Translated: CATSTRTGNTEAFF. The chain carries TRBV15 and TRBJ1-1; 7 nucleotides agree with TRBD1. The J segment lost 1 base and the V segment lost 4 bases, leaving 3 bases of the junction unmatched. CDR1 is LNHNV and CDR2 is YYDKDF in the germline V gene (reference sequence). The CDR3 runs 14 residues.